The 26 T cell receptor beta chains presented below share a single source sample, sequenced in a study of blood T cell repertoires in COVID-19. Libraries were prepared by immunoSEQ multiplex PCR; TCRdb keeps only in-frame clonotypes and omits some of them. The sample shows about 53,000 clones, approximately 84% of them seen only once. Sequenced: peripheral blood. The source is a human donor in a cohort sampled during active COVID-19.

The chain is built from TRBV15 and TRBJ2-5; TRBD1 matches at 7 bases. This CDR3 has 13 amino acids. Germline trimming cut 5 bases from V and 5 bases from J; bases unmatched to any gene: 5. Looked up from germline, CDR1 is LNHNV and CDR2 is YYDKDF (reference sequence). In DNA, the CDR3 is TGTGCCACCAGCTCGGGACAGTGGGAGACCCAGTACTTC. Translated, it gives CATSSGQWETQYF.

Here the CDR3 reads CASSPFSGGGYNEQFF. The CDR3 DNA reads as TGCGCCAGCAGCCCCTTTTCGGGGGGAGGTTACAATGAGCAGTTCTTC. The chain links TRBV4-3 to TRBJ2-1; 7 bases map to TRBD2. This CDR3 spans 16 amino acids. V lost 4 bases and J lost 4; bases outside the gene matches: 10. Germline V gene data show CDR1 as LGHNA and CDR2 as YSLEER.

This chain uses TRBV6-6 with TRBJ2-7; D gene ambiguous. The CDR3 is 14 residues long. V lost 6 bases and J 4 bases, leaving 16 bases between the germline ends. Germline CDR1 MNHNY, CDR2 SVGAGI (reference sequence). The CDR3 reads CASSTPQRVYEQYF. CDR3 nucleotide sequence: TGTGCCAGCAGCACCCCTCAGCGAGTTTACGAGCAGTACTTC.

The chain uses TRBV28 and TRBJ1-6, with D perhaps TRBD1 (6 bases). Germline loops: CDR1 MDHEN, CDR2 SYDVKM. The V end lost 8 bases, the J end lost 7 bases, and 18 bases lay between the germline ends. CDR3 length: 15 residues. CDR3 in amino acids: CASLGGGAWNSPLHF. The CDR3 DNA sequence: TGTGCCAGCCTGGGGGGGGGCGCATGGAATTCACCCCTCCACTTT.

The rearrangement joins TRBV21-1 to TRBJ1-3; TRBD1, as called in the table, went unchecked against the DNA. TRBV21-1 is a listed pseudogene. The CDR3 sequence is 14 residues long. CDR3 sequence reads: CASSKNTAGNTIYF. The CDR3 DNA follows: TGTGCCAGCAGCAAAAACACAGCCGGAAACACCATATATTTT.

This sequence joins TRBV2 and TRBJ1-1, with 8 bases lining up with TRBD1. The CDR3 totals 15 residues. Germline V gene lookup returns CDR1 SNHLY and CDR2 FYNNEI. Unmatched junction bases numbered 8, after V lost 7 bases and J lost 1 base. CDR3 sequence (DNA): TGTGCCAGCAAGGGTCAGGGGGCGACGAACACTGAAGCTTTCTTT. As protein: CASKGQGATNTEAFF.

V gene TRBV4-2 combines with J gene TRBJ2-1; 8 positions match TRBD2. V gave up 4 bases and J gave up 10 bases; unmatched junction bases: 12. The CDR3 runs to 15 residues. Germline assignment: CDR1 LGHNA and CDR2 YNFKEQ. The CDR3 nucleotides read TGTGCCAGCAGCCTCCGGCGGGGGGCTAGCGGGGAGCAGTTCTTC. Amino acids: CASSLRRGASGEQFF.

The genes are TRBV4-1 and TRBJ2-1; 11 bases align to TRBD2. V shed 5 bases, J shed 6 bases, and the junction held 6 bases outside the gene matches. The CDR3 runs 15 residues. CDR1 is MGHRA, CDR2 YSYEKL, per germline. CDR3 coding DNA: TGCGCCAGCAGCGCTCAGACTAGCGGGATCAATGAGCAGTTCTTC. Amino acid sequence: CASSAQTSGINEQFF.

This clone was counted once. The chain carries TRBV19 and TRBJ2-7, with TRBD2 matching 7 bases. Germline lookup yields CDR1 LNHDA and CDR2 SQIVND (reference sequence). The V and J ends lost 5 bases and 9 bases, in that order; junction bases with no gene match: 13. This CDR3 has 14 amino acids. As DNA, the CDR3 is TGTGCCAGTAGTCCAGAGCGGGGAACTTGGGGGCAGTACTTC. Its translation: CASSPERGTWGQYF.

The chain has TRBV30 and TRBJ2-7, with D perhaps matching TRBD2 (7 bases). Trimming shortened V by 1 base and J by 7 bases, and 20 bases separated the two germline ends. This CDR3 is 15 amino acids long. The germline gives CDR1 GTSNPN, CDR2 SVGIG (reference sequence). For the CDR3, the DNA is TGTGCCTGGAGTGGGGGACGTGGAGGGGGGGCAGAGCAGTACTTC. Residues: CAWSGGRGGGAEQYF.

The rearrangement links TRBV11-2 to TRBJ2-5, with TRBD1 identical over 7 bases. The germline V gene has CDR1 SGHAT and CDR2 FQNNGV. V gave up 3 bases and J gave up 4 bases; unmatched junction bases: 8. This CDR3 has 15 amino acids. As DNA, the CDR3 is TGTGCCAGCAGCTTTCACAGGGGTCCGGGAGAGACCCAGTACTTC. This gives the protein CASSFHRGPGETQYF.

This clone was seen more than once but under ten times. The chain is built from TRBV29-1 and TRBJ2-1; possible D gene TRBD2, 7 bases. The CDR3 extends over 14 amino acids. CDR1 and CDR2 from the germline V gene are SQVTM and ANQGSEA. V lost 1 base and J 3 bases, leaving 10 bases between the germline ends. As DNA, the CDR3 is TGCAGCGTTGAAGGGGAGGGGGTCTACAATGAGCAGTTCTTC. Its protein is CSVEGEGVYNEQFF.

The chain has TRBV6-5 and TRBJ1-4; no reliable D call. The V and J ends lost 0 bases and 7 bases respectively, with 15 bases between them. Looked up from germline, CDR1 is MNHEY and CDR2 is SVGAGI. This CDR3 has 16 residues. For the CDR3, the DNA is TGTGCCAGCAGTTACTCGATCCCCGGCCGGGGTGAAAAACTGTTTTTT. Amino acid sequence: CASSYSIPGRGEKLFF.

V gene TRBV14 combines with J gene TRBJ2-1; 10 bases are shared with TRBD2. The CDR3 spans 13 residues. After removal of 2 bases from V and 10 bases from J, the junction contained 2 bases not matched to a gene. Looked up from germline, CDR1 is SGHDN and CDR2 is FVKESK. This chain's CDR3 is CASSQLAGVEQFF. The CDR3 DNA reads TGTGCCAGCAGCCAACTAGCGGGGGTCGAGCAGTTCTTC.

J is TRBJ2-1 and V is TRBV7-8; the D gene is possibly TRBD1 (6 bases). Germline V gene data show CDR1 as SGHVS and CDR2 as FQNEAQ. The CDR3 covers 12 residues. The V gene lost 5 bases and the J gene lost 7 bases, with 9 bases spanning the gap. CDR3 loop: CASSQGLNEQFF. The CDR3 bases are TGTGCCAGCAGCCAGGGGCTAAATGAGCAGTTCTTC.

With respect to this clone: Other DNA sequences in the sample encode the same CDR3. The chain employs TRBV5-1 and TRBJ1-1; D not resolved. Germline V CDR1 and CDR2: SGHRS, YFSETQ. This CDR3 is built from 12 residues. V lost 2 bases to trimming and J lost 2 bases, with 4 bases between them. The CDR3 nucleotides read TGCGCCAGCAGCTTCGGTAACACTGAAGCTTTCTTT. Translation gives CASSFGNTEAFF. Full variable domain (outside the CDR3, taken from reference TRBV5-1 and TRBJ1-1): KAGVTQTPRYLIKTRGQQVTLSCSPISGHRSVSWYQQTPGQGLQFLFEYFSETQRNKGNFPGRFSGRQFSNSRSEMNVSTLELGDSALYLCASSFGNTEAFFGQGTRLTVV.

CDR3 sequence reads: CASTLGRGYGYTF. Written as DNA, the CDR3 is TGTGCCAGTACCCTAGGAAGGGGCTATGGCTACACCTTC. The chain carries TRBV19 and TRBJ1-2; tentatively, D is TRBD1 (5 bases). The CDR3 is 13 amino acids. Trimming removed 7 bases from V and 4 bases from J, with 13 bases in between. CDR1 and CDR2 (germline): LNHDA, SQIVND (reference sequence).

The chain is built from TRBV11-3 and TRBJ2-1; 10 bases align to TRBD2. The V and J ends lost 1 base and 6 bases, in that order; junction bases with no gene match: 3. Germline V gives CDR1 SGHNT, CDR2 YENEEA. This CDR3 region has 15 residues. DNA of the CDR3: TGTGCCAGCAGCTTAGGGACTAGCGGCTCCAATGAGCAGTTCTTC. Its translation: CASSLGTSGSNEQFF. The full variable domain, its missing parts supplied by reference TRBV11-3 and TRBJ2-1, is EAGVVQSPRYKIIEKKQPVAFWCNPISGHNTLYWYLQNLGQGPELLIRYENEEAVDDSQLPKDRFSAERLKGVDSTLKIQPAELGDSAVYLCASSLGTSGSNEQFFGPGTRLTVL.

The rearrangement joins TRBV5-5 to TRBJ1-6; 8 bases line up with TRBD1. Germline V gives CDR1 SGHKS, CDR2 YYEKEE (reference sequence). The CDR3 has 16 residues. V trimming: 4 bases; J trimming: 9 bases; junction bases outside the gene matches: 12. CDR3 DNA: TGTGCCAGCAGCCCCTTTCAACAGGGGGTTGGTTCACCCCTCCACTTT. Protein sequence: CASSPFQQGVGSPLHF.

The chain recombines TRBV5-4 with TRBJ1-2, with 7 bases aligning to TRBD1. CDR3 length: 14 amino acids. J gave up 5 bases and V 3 bases, and 7 bases lay outside the gene matches. CDR1 and CDR2 from the germline V gene are SGHNT and YYREEE (reference sequence). The CDR3 region is CASSSTGEVYGYTF. The CDR3 nucleotides read TGTGCCAGCAGCTCTACAGGGGAAGTTTATGGCTACACCTTC. Variable domain in full (rest from reference TRBV5-4 and TRBJ1-2): ETGVTQSPTHLIKTRGQQVTLRCSSQSGHNTVSWYQQALGQGPQFIFQYYREEENGRGNFPPRFSGLQFPNYSSELNVNALELDDSALYLCASSSTGEVYGYTFGSGTRLTVV.

The J gene is TRBJ2-3, the V gene TRBV3-1 (or the pseudogene TRBV3-2); 8 bases agree with TRBD2. This CDR3 has 18 residues. CDR1 is LGHDT and CDR2 is YNNKEL in the germline V gene (reference sequence). V lost 1 base and J lost 2; bases outside the gene matches: 11. CDR3 DNA sequence: TGTGCCAGCAGCCAAGTTTCCAAGCGGGGGCACTCCACAGATACGCAGTATTTT. This sequence encodes CASSQVSKRGHSTDTQYF.

V gene TRBV15 combines with J gene TRBJ2-5, with no clear D. This CDR3 comprises 15 residues. The V and J ends lost 5 bases and 5 bases respectively, with 18 bases between them. Germline V gives CDR1 LNHNV, CDR2 YYDKDF (reference sequence). CDR3 coding DNA: TGTGCCACCAGCTCCCTCAATCCACCAGGCGAGACCCAGTACTTC. This translates into CATSSLNPPGETQYF.

The rearrangement joins TRBV28 to TRBJ2-3, with D perhaps matching TRBD1 (7 bases). This CDR3 has 16 amino acids. The germline gives CDR1 MDHEN, CDR2 SYDVKM. Trimming stripped 1 base from V and 3 bases from J, with 14 bases between. CDR3 DNA sequence: TGTGCCAGCAGTTTATATTCAGGGGGGCTTACAGATACGCAGTATTTT. Translation gives CASSLYSGGLTDTQYF.

The J gene is TRBJ2-5, the V gene TRBV7-8; 7 nucleotides line up with TRBD1. Germline values: CDR1 SGHVS, CDR2 FQNEAQ. V lost 4 bases and J lost 9; bases outside the gene matches: 2. This CDR3 spans 11 amino acids. The DNA of the CDR3 is TGTGCCAGCAGCTCCGACAGGGCCCAGTACTTC. It translates to CASSSDRAQYF.

The CDR3 sequence is CASSLWAQGRAAKNIQYF. The CDR3 DNA reads as TGTGCCAGCAGTTTATGGGCTCAGGGAAGGGCGGCCAAAAACATTCAGTACTTC. The rearrangement uses TRBV28 and TRBJ2-4, with D perhaps TRBD1 (5 bases). Trimming stripped 0 bases from V and 1 base from J, with 16 bases between. This CDR3 has 18 amino acids. CDR1 and CDR2 (germline): MDHEN, SYDVKM.

This clone was found once. This sequence joins TRBV5-6 and TRBJ1-1, with D maybe TRBD1 (5 bases). CDR1 is SGHDT, CDR2 YYEEEE, per germline. Trimming took off 3 bases at V and 2 bases at J, with 8 bases between the two ends. The CDR3 runs to 13 residues. CDR3 sequence reads: CASSWGVNTEAFF. The CDR3, as DNA: TGTGCCAGCAGCTGGGGGGTAAACACTGAAGCTTTCTTT.